Below, 20 T cell receptor beta chains from the same sample are listed, as sequenced in a study of blood T cells in healthy people across ages. A second PCR, run for about 7 to 11 cycles, used a sample-barcoded 5' primer plus a J-beta primer mix. TCRdb ran MiXCR on the 5' RACE reads and lists one entry per CDR3 protein. The table has some 930,000 distinct CDR3 sequences, almost 30% seen once; the top ten hold roughly 10%. These data were also filed under a second study, of T cells of mothers and their children.

What was sequenced was blood. The receptors come from a woman aged 40-49 years in good health.

Remarks on this clonotype: A clone one base away is much larger, so this may be a read error. The V and J genes are TRBV20-1 and TRBJ2-1, with D possibly called TRBD1 or TRBD2 (5 bases each). The ends were cut back, 0 bases at V and 8 bases at J, with 17 bases in the middle. CDR3 length equals 15 residues. Germline V gives CDR1 DFQATT, CDR2 SNEGSKA (reference sequence). The CDR3 DNA reads TGCAGTGCTAGAGATTGGGCAGGGAGATGCGATGAGCAGTTCTTC. This translates into CSARDWAGRCDEQFF.

On this clonotype itself: A read error may be the cause here, since a much bigger clone is one base away. The chain uses TRBV2 and TRBJ2-7; D is ambiguous. This CDR3 comprises 12 residues. Germline-derived CDR1 and CDR2 are SNHLY and FYNNEI. V gave up 9 bases and J gave up 3 bases, with 12 bases separating them. The CDR3 bases are TGTGCCAGTGGGGATGGGTGCTACGAGCAGTACTTC. This gives the protein CASGDGCYEQYF.

J is TRBJ2-1 and V is TRBV28; 8 nucleotides agree with TRBD2. The CDR3 extends over 16 amino acids. CDR1 and CDR2 (germline): MDHEN, SYDVKM. V trimming: 11 bases; J trimming: 4 bases; junction bases outside the gene matches: 16. This CDR3 is CAGTVGGSGAYNEQFF. CDR3 in DNA: TGTGCCGGTACCGTAGGGGGTAGCGGGGCATACAATGAGCAGTTCTTC.

This clonotype was detected many times. This chain links TRBV30 with TRBJ1-5, with D hard to call. CDR3 length equals 12 residues. V dropped 2 bases and J dropped 0 bases, with 2 bases sitting between them. CDR1 and CDR2 (germline): GTSNPN, SVGIG (reference sequence). CDR3 bases: TGTGCCTGGAGTACTAGCAATCAGCCCCAGCATTTT. It specifies CAWSTSNQPQHF.

This clonotype was found a few times. The chain uses TRBV5-5 and TRBJ2-3; 7 bases are shared with TRBD1. V lost 1 base and J lost 2; bases outside the gene matches: 7. Germline CDR1 and CDR2: SGHKS and YYEKEE (reference sequence). CDR3 length: 16 residues. The CDR3 is CASSLSPQGVTDTQYF. Here the CDR3 DNA reads TGTGCCAGCAGCTTGAGTCCCCAGGGGGTCACAGATACGCAGTATTTT.

This clonotype was counted a few times. This sequence joins TRBV7-9 and TRBJ1-4, with D tentatively TRBD1 (6 bases). CDR1 and CDR2 (germline): SEHNR, FQNEAQ (reference sequence). V was trimmed by 6 bases and J by 5 bases, leaving 10 bases between them. This CDR3 has 13 amino acids. The CDR3 bases are TGTGCCAGCAGGGGACAAAGCAATGAAAAACTGTTTTTT. It codes for CASRGQSNEKLFF.

The sample holds many counts of this clonotype. The gene calls are TRBV10-3 and TRBJ1-2; D is perhaps TRBD1 (5 bases). Trimming stripped 4 bases from V and 4 bases from J, with 7 bases between. The CDR3 loop spans 12 amino acids. Per germline, CDR1 ENHRY and CDR2 SYGVKD. In DNA, the CDR3 is TGTGCCATCAGTGGGGACTCCTATGGCTACACCTTC. It translates to CAISGDSYGYTF.

The rearrangement links TRBV10-3 to TRBJ2-6; D ambiguous. Germline V gene sequence: CDR1 ENHRY, CDR2 SYGVKD. V lost 0 bases and J 2 bases, leaving 5 bases between the germline ends. The CDR3 is made up of 15 amino acids. The CDR3 region is CAISESSPGANVLTF. CDR3 sequence (DNA): TGTGCCATCAGTGAGTCGAGTCCTGGGGCCAACGTCCTGACTTTC.

A few counts support this clonotype. The V and J genes are TRBV4-1 and TRBJ2-3, with 11 bases lining up with TRBD2. Trimming at V came to 1 base and at J to 6 bases, leaving 3 bases not matched to a gene. Germline assignment: CDR1 MGHRA and CDR2 YSYEKL. The CDR3 runs 15 residues. For the CDR3, the DNA is TGCGCCAGCAGCCAAGGACTAGCGGGGCGGGATACGCAGTATTTT. It translates to CASSQGLAGRDTQYF.

The table lists this clonotype with a few counts. CDR3 coding DNA: TGTGCCAGCAGTTATTCCTCCCCCAGGGTAGGGCCGAACACTGAAGCTTTCTTT. Protein sequence: CASSYSSPRVGPNTEAFF. V gene TRBV6-9 combines with J gene TRBJ1-1, with D possibly TRBD1 on 5 matching bases. The CDR3 runs to 18 residues. V was cut by 0 bases and J by 1 base, with 18 bases left in between. Germline V CDR1 and CDR2: MNHGY, SVAAGI.

In its sample, this clonotype was seen many times. The rearrangement links TRBV9 to TRBJ2-7; 8 nucleotides agree with TRBD1. The CDR3 is 15 amino acids. After removal of 5 bases from V and 5 bases from J, the junction contained 12 bases not matched to a gene. Germline-derived CDR1 and CDR2 are SGDLS and YYNGEE. In DNA form, the CDR3 reads TGTGCCAGCAGTTCAGACCCCGGACAGGGCCACGAGCAGTACTTC. Encoded protein: CASSSDPGQGHEQYF.

Worth noting for this clonotype: A much bigger clone sits one base away, suggesting this may be a read error. The chain is built from TRBV20-1 and TRBJ2-1; 8 bases agree with TRBD2. The CDR3 is 13 amino acids. Germline lookup yields CDR1 DFQATT and CDR2 SNEGSKA (reference sequence). In DNA form, the CDR3 reads TGCGGTGCTAGTCGTAGCGGGGCGGATGAGCAGTTCTTC. It codes for CGASRSGADEQFF.

The chain has TRBV5-5 and TRBJ2-7; D is ambiguous. Germline V gives CDR1 SGHKS, CDR2 YYEKEE (reference sequence). This CDR3 spans 14 amino acids. Trimming removed 0 bases from V and 3 bases from J, with 10 bases in between. The CDR3 loop is CASSLAKGNYEQYF. CDR3 in DNA: TGTGCCAGCAGCTTGGCAAAGGGAAACTACGAGCAGTACTTC.

Many counts were recorded for this clonotype. The genes are TRBV5-1 and TRBJ2-3; TRBD1 agrees at 7 bases. CDR1 is SGHRS and CDR2 is YFSETQ in the germline V gene. This CDR3 is 14 amino acids long. V was pared by 4 bases and J by 1 base, with 3 bases of the junction left unmatched. CDR3 coding DNA: TGCGCCAGCAGCACCGGACAGGGCACAGATACGCAGTATTTT. It specifies CASSTGQGTDTQYF. The full variable domain, with the rest looked up from reference TRBV5-1 and TRBJ2-3, is KAGVTQTPRYLIKTRGQQVTLSCSPISGHRSVSWYQQTPGQGLQFLFEYFSETQRNKGNFPGRFSGRQFSNSRSEMNVSTLELGDSALYLCASSTGQGTDTQYFGPGTRLTVL.

This clonotype occurred a few times. This chain links TRBV2 with TRBJ2-3; 11 bases map to TRBD2. This CDR3 contains 15 residues. CDR1 and CDR2 from the germline V gene are SNHLY and FYNNEI. The V and J ends lost 7 bases and 5 bases, in that order; junction bases with no gene match: 8. The CDR3 nucleotides read TGTGCCAGCACCAGACTAGCGGGAAAGGGAGATACGCAGTATTTT. As protein: CASTRLAGKGDTQYF.

The chain carries TRBV5-1 and TRBJ2-1; 14 bases align to TRBD2. The germline gives CDR1 SGHRS, CDR2 YFSETQ. The junction had 18 bases not matched to a gene; V was cut back by 4 bases and J by 3 bases. CDR3 size: 21 residues. The CDR3: CASSPTHGTSGSGRYYNEQFF. The CDR3 DNA reads as TGCGCCAGCAGCCCCACACACGGGACTAGCGGGAGTGGGCGGTACTACAATGAGCAGTTCTTC.

This clonotype was detected only a few times. The chain couples TRBV28 to TRBJ1-2; TRBD1 matches 9 bases. This CDR3 is built from 16 residues. Losses at the gene ends were 2 bases for V and 0 bases for J; bases not matched to a gene: 4. Germline lookup yields CDR1 MDHEN and CDR2 SYDVKM. The CDR3 region has the DNA TGTGCCAGCAGTTTAACAGGGGGCTTTACTAACTATGGCTACACCTTC. It codes for CASSLTGGFTNYGYTF.

This clonotype showed up many times. CDR3 bases: TGCAGTGCACGCCGGGACCCGTCCTACGAGCAGTACTTC. Its protein is CSARRDPSYEQYF. The rearrangement uses TRBV20-1 and TRBJ2-7; perhaps D is TRBD1 or TRBD2 (5 bases each). From germline, CDR1 is DFQATT and CDR2 SNEGSKA (reference sequence). The CDR3 covers 13 residues. Trimming stripped 6 bases from V and 1 base from J, with 13 bases between.

This clonotype was seen at least ten times. V gene TRBV7-2 combines with J gene TRBJ2-5; 7 bases are a match to TRBD2. The germline V gene has CDR1 SGHTA and CDR2 FQGNSA. This CDR3 comprises 14 residues. V lost 4 bases, J lost 2 bases, and 4 bases stayed unmatched. The CDR3 bases are TGTGCCAGCAGCTCAACGGGGGGTCAAGAGACCCAGTACTTC. This gives the protein CASSSTGGQETQYF.

A few counts support this clonotype. The genes are TRBV28 and TRBJ1-1; the D gene is possibly TRBD1 (6 bases). Germline-derived CDR1 and CDR2 are MDHEN and SYDVKM. CDR3 length: 14 amino acids. V lost 4 bases, J lost 6 bases, and 15 bases lay in between. The CDR3: CASSWGHPSPEAFF. CDR3 coding DNA: TGTGCCAGCAGTTGGGGACATCCATCCCCTGAAGCTTTCTTT. Variable domain in full (rest from reference TRBV28 and TRBJ1-1): DVKVTQSSRYLVKRTGEKVFLECVQDMDHENMFWYRQDPGLGLRLIYFSYDVKMKEKGDIPEGYSVSREKKERFSLILESASTNQTSMYLCASSWGHPSPEAFFGQGTRLTVV.